This TCR beta chain was documented in a study of a mutant IDH1 vaccine in newly diagnosed glioma. Here immunoSEQ multiplex PCR was the method, and the copy in TCRdb shows in-frame clones only, minus some. The table includes 30,000 to 40,000 clones, 80% to 85% detected once. The germline V gene encodes CDR1 LGHNA and CDR2 YSLEER. This CDR3 has 16 amino acids. Trimming took 3 bases from V and 1 from J; bases not matched to a gene: 9. Noted time point: week 35, safety follow-up. The vaccine gave 300 ug of a 20-mer mutant IDH1 peptide subcutaneously per dose. Only a few counts were recorded for this clone. No antigen is known for it. Distinct nucleotide sequences in the sample also encode this CDR3.

This receptor was taken from a woman aged 18-29 years with glioma. The rearrangement joins TRBV4-3 to TRBJ2-7, with TRBD1 matching 7 bases. Sequences were derived from PBMCs, sampled from a glioma patient whose treatment included an IDH1 peptide vaccine. The CDR3 is CASSHSATGESYEQYF. In DNA, the CDR3 is TGCGCCAGCAGCCACTCCGCCACAGGGGAATCCTACGAGCAGTACTTC.